This T cell receptor beta chain was retrieved from a study of blood T cell repertoires in COVID-19. This table comes from immunoSEQ multiplex PCR, and its TCRdb copy is limited to in-frame clones, with some not included. Counted here are over 300,000 clones, 70% to 90% occurring once; the ten biggest clones make up roughly 1.2%. The V and J ends lost 1 base and 2 bases respectively, with 13 bases between them. CDR3 length: 16 residues. Per germline, CDR1 SGHVS and CDR2 FQNEAQ. This clone was counted a few times. This sequence joins TRBV7-8 and TRBJ2-3, with a tentative D call TRBD1 (5 bases). Material: peripheral blood. The receptor comes from a man aged 40-55 years with acute or convalescent COVID-19. CDR3 sequence reads: CASSLVTGADTDTQYF. The CDR3 DNA reads TGTGCCAGCAGCTTAGTGACTGGGGCAGACACAGATACGCAGTATTTT.